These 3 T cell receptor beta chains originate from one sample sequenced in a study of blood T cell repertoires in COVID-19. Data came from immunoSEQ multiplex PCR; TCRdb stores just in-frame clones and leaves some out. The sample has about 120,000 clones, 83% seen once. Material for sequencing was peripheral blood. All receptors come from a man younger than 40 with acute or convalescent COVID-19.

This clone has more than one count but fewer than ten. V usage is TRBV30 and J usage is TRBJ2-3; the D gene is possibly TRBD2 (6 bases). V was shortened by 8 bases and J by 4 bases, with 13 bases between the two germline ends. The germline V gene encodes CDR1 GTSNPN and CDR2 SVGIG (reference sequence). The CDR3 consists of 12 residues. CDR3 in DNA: TGTGCCGGGAAGGAGGGCCCAGATACGCAGTATTTT. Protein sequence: CAGKEGPDTQYF.

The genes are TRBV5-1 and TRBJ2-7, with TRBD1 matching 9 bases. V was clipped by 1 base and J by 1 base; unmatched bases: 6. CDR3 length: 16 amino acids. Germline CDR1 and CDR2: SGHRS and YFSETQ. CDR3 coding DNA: TGCGCCAGCAGCTTGTACCGGGACAGGGAATCCTACGAGCAGTACGTC. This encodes CASSLYRDRESYEQYV.

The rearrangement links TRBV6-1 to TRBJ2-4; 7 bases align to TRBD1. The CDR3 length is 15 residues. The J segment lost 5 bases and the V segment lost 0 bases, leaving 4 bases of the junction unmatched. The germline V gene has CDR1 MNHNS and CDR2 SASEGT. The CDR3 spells CASSEAGGPQNIQYF. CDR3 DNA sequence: TGTGCCAGCAGTGAAGCAGGGGGCCCACAAAACATTCAGTACTTC.